Listed below are T cell receptor beta chains from one sample, sequenced in a study of blood T cell repertoires in COVID-19. Sequenced by immunoSEQ multiplex PCR; TCRdb stores in-frame clones only, minus some. The data hold approximately 94,000 clones, with about 91% observed a single time. Sequenced material: peripheral blood. All receptors come from a woman in her 70s with acute or convalescent COVID-19. CDR3s include the opening cysteine and the closing phenylalanine or tryptophan. D genes are given only for firm matches. Clone size is not always given. Where it is, it says once, few, many or a class for expanded clones.

d_call j_call v_call clone_size cdr3_aa cdr3_nt
TRBD2 TRBJ2-7 TRBV7-6 - CASSFRTSGRDYEQYF TGTGCCAGCAGCTTCCGGACTAGCGGGAGGGACTACGAGCAGTACTTC
- TRBJ1-2 TRBV7-8 - CASSRGGGGYGYTF TGTGCCAGCAGCCGCGGGGGGGGCGGCTATGGCTACACCTTC
TRBD1 TRBJ1-3 TRBV5-1 - CASSLAGTAGNTIYF TGCGCCAGCAGCTTGGCCGGGACAGCGGGAAACACCATATATTTT
TRBD1 TRBJ1-2 TRBV19 - CASTSPGTVYGYTF TGTGCCAGTACCTCACCAGGGACAGTCTATGGCTACACCTTC
- TRBJ2-7 TRBV1 - CTSSQDLCSSGGYEQYF TGCACCAGCAGCCAAGATCTTTGTTCTAGCGGGGGGTACGAGCAGTACTTC
- TRBJ2-2 TRBV6-1 once CASSDGTLKITGELFF TGTGCCAGCAGTGACGGGACTTTAAAAATCACCGGGGAGCTGTTTTTT
TRBD1 TRBJ1-5 TRBV19 - CASSMIGQGLAANQPQHF TGTGCCAGTAGTATGATCGGACAGGGCTTAGCAGCAAATCAGCCCCAGCATTTT
TRBD2 TRBJ2-2 TRBV19 - CASSSRLVAGGRTGELFF TGTGCCAGTAGTTCCCGGCTCGTGGCGGGGGGCCGCACCGGGGAGCTGTTTTTT
TRBD2 TRBJ2-7 TRBV2 - CASKRGAYEQYF TGTGCCAGCAAGCGGGGAGCCTACGAGCAGTACTTC
- TRBJ2-7 TRBV3-1/TRBV3-2 - CASSQKTPSYEQYF TGTGCCAGCAGTCAAAAAACACCCTCCTACGAGCAGTACTTC
- TRBJ1-4 TRBV27 once CASRETGSPNEKLFF TGTGCCAGCAGGGAAACAGGGTCGCCTAATGAAAAACTGTTTTTT
TRBD1 TRBJ1-2 TRBV5-5 - CASSQGQGLFYGYTF TGTGCCAGCAGCCAGGGACAGGGATTATTCTATGGCTACACCTTC
- TRBJ2-1 TRBV11-2 - CASTRAFWGGQFF TGTGCCAGCACACGAGCGTTCTGGGGCGGGCAGTTCTTC
TRBD1 TRBJ2-7 TRBV24-1 - CATSERGQGVDEQYF TGTGCCACCAGTGAACGGGGACAGGGGGTGGACGAGCAGTACTTC
TRBD1 TRBJ1-5 TRBV7-9 many CASQTGWGQPQHF TGTGCCAGCCAGACAGGGTGGGGCCAGCCCCAGCATTTT
TRBD1 TRBJ2-2 TRBV7-6 once CASSLRVTIKGQGLTGELFF TGTGCCAGCAGCTTACGGGTTACGATTAAGGGACAGGGATTAACCGGGGAGCTGTTTTTT
- TRBJ1-5 TRBV2 - CASSPVYSNQPQHF TGTGCCAGCTCACCCGTCTATAGCAATCAGCCCCAGCATTTT
- TRBJ1-1 TRBV9 - CASSVDSGVRTEAFF TGTGCCAGCAGCGTAGATTCGGGGGTTAGGACTGAAGCTTTCTTT
TRBD1 TRBJ1-1 TRBV29-1 - CSVARDRATEAFF TGCAGCGTTGCGCGGGACAGAGCCACTGAAGCTTTCTTT
TRBD1 TRBJ2-7 TRBV19 - CASSARGQGKNYEQYF TGTGCCAGTAGTGCGAGAGGACAGGGAAAGAACTACGAGCAGTACTTC
- TRBJ2-3 TRBV15 once CATSRIRGATVDTQYF TGTGCCACCAGCAGGATCCGGGGGGCTACCGTGGATACGCAGTATTTT
TRBD2 TRBJ2-1 TRBV19 - CASSIAIAELAGDNEQFF TGTGCCAGTAGTATAGCGATCGCCGAACTAGCGGGAGACAATGAGCAGTTCTTC
TRBD1 TRBJ1-2 TRBV5-1 few CASTGQGPYGYTF TGCGCCAGCACTGGACAGGGCCCCTATGGCTACACCTTC
- TRBJ2-2 TRBV5-1 few CASSPLSAGELFF TGCGCCAGCAGCCCCCTTTCAGCCGGGGAGCTGTTTTTT
TRBD2 TRBJ2-1 TRBV24-1 - CATSAPGLASNEQFF TGTGCCACCAGTGCCCCGGGACTAGCTTCCAATGAGCAGTTCTTC
TRBD1 TRBJ1-4 TRBV5-1 - CASSLAGDSREKLFF TGCGCCAGCAGCTTGGCCGGGGACAGTCGAGAAAAACTGTTTTTT
TRBD2 TRBJ2-7 TRBV18 - CASSPSGRGYEQYF TGTGCCAGCTCACCGAGCGGGAGGGGGTACGAGCAGTACTTC
- TRBJ2-3 TRBV19 - CASSPPSTDTQYF TGTGCCAGTAGTCCCCCAAGCACAGATACGCAGTATTTT
- TRBJ1-1 TRBV16 - CASSQTGRSGTEAFF TGTGCCAGCAGCCAAACTGGCAGGTCTGGGACTGAAGCTTTCTTT
- TRBJ2-5 TRBV6-5 - CAGEDSLLQTQYF TGTGCCGGGGAGGACTCCCTACTCCAGACCCAGTACTTC
- TRBJ1-2 TRBV14 - CASSQDYGGFDGYTF TGTGCCAGCAGCCAAGATTATGGGGGGTTCGATGGCTACACCTTC
- TRBJ1-4 TRBV19 - CASSTRSTNEKLFF TGTGCCAGTAGTACTAGATCAACTAATGAAAAACTGTTTTTT
TRBD1 TRBJ1-1 TRBV27 - CASSQAGGAGTEAFF TGTGCCAGCAGTCAAGCAGGGGGCGCGGGCACTGAAGCTTTCTTT
TRBD1 TRBJ1-1 TRBV7-3 - CASSNPGTGNTEAFF TGTGCCAGCAGCAACCCCGGGACAGGGAACACTGAAGCTTTCTTT
TRBD1 TRBJ1-2 TRBV28 - CASRRTGNQYGYTF TGTGCCAGCAGAAGGACAGGAAATCAATATGGCTACACCTTC
TRBD1 TRBJ1-2 TRBV18 few CASSPPGTGAIYGYTF TGTGCCAGCTCACCACCCGGGACAGGGGCGATCTATGGCTACACCTTC
TRBD1 TRBJ2-7 TRBV5-1 - CASSPEGTGVSEQYF TGCGCCAGCAGCCCGGAGGGGACAGGGGTTTCCGAGCAGTACTTC
- TRBJ1-1 TRBV5-4 - CASSSEGGPGTEAFF TGTGCCAGCAGTTCGGAGGGGGGGCCGGGGACTGAAGCTTTCTTT
- TRBJ2-5 TRBV24-1 - CATSPGLTAAETQYF TGTGCCACCAGCCCGGGACTCACGGCGGCCGAGACCCAGTACTTC
- TRBJ1-1 TRBV10-2 once CASRGTGTSAAEAFF TGCGCCAGCAGGGGGACCGGGACATCCGCTGCTGAAGCTTTCTTT
- TRBJ2-5 TRBV12-2 - CASRLAPAPGGGYQETQYF TGTGCAAGTCGCTTAGCCCCCGCCCCGGGCGGGGGGTACCAAGAGACCCAGTACTTC
- TRBJ2-1 TRBV7-2 - CALAREVPYNEQFF TGTGCCTTAGCTAGGGAGGTCCCCTACAATGAGCAGTTCTTC
- TRBJ1-2 TRBV6-5 - CASRALHGYTF TGTGCCAGCAGGGCCCTTCATGGCTACACCTTC
- TRBJ1-1 TRBV20-1 once CSPLRGTEAFF TGCAGCCCTCTTCGGGGAACTGAAGCTTTCTTT
- TRBJ2-7 TRBV7-8 - CASSLEDPGGHEQYF TGTGCCAGCAGCTTAGAGGACCCAGGGGGGCACGAGCAGTACTTC
TRBD2 TRBJ2-7 TRBV4-1 - CASSQSIGGSYEQYF TGCGCCAGCAGCCAATCCATCGGGGGGTCCTACGAGCAGTACTTC
- TRBJ2-5 TRBV5-1 - CASSSRVDKETQYF TGCGCCAGCAGCTCCAGGGTAGATAAAGAGACCCAGTACTTC
- TRBJ2-7 TRBV5-1 - CASSLAGAHTYEQYF TGCGCCAGCAGCTTGGCGGGAGCACACACCTACGAGCAGTACTTC
- TRBJ1-4 TRBV28 - CASTETGTTNEKLFF TGTGCCAGCACCGAAACCGGGACAACGAATGAAAAACTGTTTTTT
- TRBJ2-5 TRBV24-1 - CATSDFSETQYF TGTGCCACCAGTGATTTCTCGGAGACCCAGTACTTC